The next 29 T cell receptor beta chains were all read from a single sample in a study of cytomegalovirus exposure and HLA in healthy donors (dated by TCRdb to about 2017). The library relied on the immunoSEQ multiplex PCR assay. For the multiplex PCR, a mixture combining 60 forward primers for TCR Vbeta segments and 13 reverse primers for TCR Jbeta segments was used. The immuneACCESS repertoire file appears here via TCRdb, limited to in-frame rearrangements. These files lack a portion of the clones; in checked studies, under half of the deficit traces to unresolved V genes, and the cause of the others is not known. The sample profile shows roughly 100,000 clones; less than 90% of them were found once. The leading ten clones occupy just over 2.5% of the sample. The sample was PBMCs. These receptor sequences come from a man in his forties in good health and CMV-seronegative.

This clone appeared a single time. The rearrangement links TRBV9 to TRBJ2-1; maybe TRBD1 (6 bases). Germline assignment: CDR1 SGDLS and CDR2 YYNGEE. CDR3 length: 14 amino acids. V lost 4 bases and J lost 7, with 15 bases in between. In DNA form, the CDR3 reads TGTGCCAGCAGCCCGGACAGCGTGGTTAATGAGCAGTTCTTC. This gives the protein CASSPDSVVNEQFF.

Only a few counts were recorded for this clone. The V call is TRBV27, the J call TRBJ1-5, with 7 bases matching TRBD1. Looked up from germline, CDR1 is MNHEY and CDR2 is SMNVEV (reference sequence). The CDR3 spans 15 residues. Unmatched junction bases numbered 9, after V lost 6 bases and J lost 4 bases. The chain's CDR3 is CASRSGTVSNQPQHF. Here the CDR3 DNA reads TGTGCCAGCAGATCCGGGACAGTCAGTAATCAGCCCCAGCATTTT.

The chain carries TRBV5-1 and TRBJ1-2, with a weak D call TRBD1 (5 bases). CDR1 and CDR2 (germline): SGHRS, YFSETQ. The V and J ends lost 4 bases and 3 bases respectively, with 19 bases between them. The CDR3 is 16 residues long. In DNA form, the CDR3 reads TGCGCCAGCAGCACGGCCTGGACATCCACTTACTATGGCTACACCTTC. This encodes CASSTAWTSTYYGYTF.

The chain couples TRBV5-6 to TRBJ2-5; 13 nucleotides align to TRBD2. Germline values: CDR1 SGHDT, CDR2 YYEEEE. The J segment lost 5 bases and the V segment lost 4 bases, leaving 11 bases of the junction unmatched. This CDR3 region has 17 residues. In nucleotides, the CDR3 is TGTGCCAGCAGCGCCGGACAACTAGCGGGGGGGCTTGAGACCCAGTACTTC. Its protein is CASSAGQLAGGLETQYF. Combining the CDR3 with reference TRBV5-6 and TRBJ2-5 gives the whole variable domain DAGVTQSPTHLIKTRGQQVTLRCSPKSGHDTVSWYQQALGQGPQFIFQYYEEEERQRGNFPDRFSGHQFPNYSSELNVNALLLGDSALYLCASSAGQLAGGLETQYFGPGTRLLVL.

This clone appeared a single time. Sequence at one end of the junction differs from germline and may be a read error. V is TRBV11-2 and J is TRBJ2-3, with 12 bases identical to TRBD1. Looked up from germline, CDR1 is SGHAT and CDR2 is FQNNGV. The CDR3 covers 12 residues. CDR3 in amino acids: CASSFGDRGLEF. The CDR3 DNA is TGTGCCAGCAGCTTCGGGGACAGGGGGCTGGAATTT. The full variable domain, in which reference TRBV11-2 and TRBJ2-3 provide the parts outside the CDR3, is EAGVAQSPRYKIIEKRQSVAFWCNPISGHATLYWYQQILGQGPKLLIQFQNNGVVDDSQLPKDRFSAERLKGVDSTLKIQPAKLEDSAVYLCASSFGDRGLEFGPGTRLTVL.

This clone was recorded once. J is TRBJ2-6 and V is TRBV5-1, with D perhaps TRBD1 (6 bases). This CDR3 has 17 amino acids. Trimming left V 2 bases short and J 0 bases short, with 12 bases between. Per the germline V gene, CDR1 is SGHRS and CDR2 is YFSETQ. CDR3 region: CASSLSTGSSGANVLTF. In DNA form, the CDR3 reads TGCGCCAGCAGCTTATCGACAGGTAGCTCTGGGGCCAACGTCCTGACTTTC.

The chain uses TRBV7-6 and TRBJ2-7; no firm D call. Germline values: CDR1 SGHVS, CDR2 FNYEAQ. V gave up 1 base and J gave up 0 bases, with 7 bases separating them. This CDR3 has 14 residues. The CDR3 spells CASSLGVNSYEQYF. CDR3 bases: TGTGCCAGCAGCTTAGGTGTCAACTCCTACGAGCAGTACTTC. Full variable domain (remainder filled in from reference TRBV7-6 and TRBJ2-7): GAGVSQSPRYKVTKRGQDVALRCDPISGHVSLYWYRQALGQGPEFLTYFNYEAQQDKSGLPNDRFSAERPEGSISTLTIQRTEQRDSAMYRCASSLGVNSYEQYFGPGTRLTVT.

The chain employs TRBV18 and TRBJ2-7; tentatively, D is TRBD1 (6 bases). The V gene's germline CDR1 is KGHSH and CDR2 LQKENI. The V and J ends lost 2 bases and 3 bases respectively, with 14 bases between them. The CDR3 covers 15 residues. This CDR3 reads CASSPRQARGYEQYF. The CDR3 DNA is TGTGCCAGCTCACCAAGACAGGCCAGAGGCTACGAGCAGTACTTC.

The J gene is TRBJ1-2, the V gene TRBV6-5, with a tentative D call TRBD1 (6 bases). V lost 10 bases to trimming and J lost 4 bases, with 19 bases between them. Germline V gene sequence: CDR1 MNHEY, CDR2 SVGAGI. The CDR3 contains 14 residues. The CDR3 spells CAIRNYGQPYGYTF. The CDR3 DNA reads as TGTGCCATCCGAAACTATGGACAGCCCTATGGCTACACCTTC.

With regard to this clone: Within the sample, other DNA sequences also encode this same CDR3. The J gene is TRBJ2-1, the V gene TRBV7-8; 9 bases agree with TRBD2. CDR1 and CDR2 from the germline V gene are SGHVS and FQNEAQ. V lost 1 base, J lost 5 bases, and 3 bases stayed unmatched. The CDR3 contains 15 residues. CDR3 DNA sequence: TGTGCCAGCAGCTTAGTAGCGGGGGACGACAATGAGCAGTTCTTC. Protein sequence: CASSLVAGDDNEQFF.

The gene calls are TRBV6-5 and TRBJ2-5; tentative D call: TRBD2 (6 bases). Germline CDR1 and CDR2: MNHEY and SVGAGI. The CDR3 is 14 residues long. V was cut by 4 bases and J by 5 bases, with 14 bases left in between. The CDR3: CASSCGGAEETQYF. For the CDR3, the DNA is TGTGCCAGCAGTTGCGGAGGGGCTGAGGAGACCCAGTACTTC.

J is TRBJ2-2 and V is TRBV6-5; maybe TRBD2 (6 bases). The CDR3 covers 15 residues. V was shortened by 8 bases and J by 3 bases, with 16 bases between the two germline ends. Germline V lookup: CDR1 MNHEY, CDR2 SVGAGI. The CDR3 loop reads CASLSGSGDTGELFF. For the CDR3, the DNA is TGTGCCAGCCTATCCGGGAGCGGAGACACCGGGGAGCTGTTTTTT.

V is TRBV5-6 and J is TRBJ2-7, with 10 positions matching TRBD2. This CDR3 has 14 residues. J was trimmed by 3 bases and V by 2 bases; bases with no gene match: 2. Per germline, CDR1 SGHDT and CDR2 YYEEEE. The DNA for the CDR3 is TGTGCCAGCAGCTTCGCTAGCGGGGGCTACGAGCAGTACTTC. Amino acids: CASSFASGGYEQYF.

V usage is TRBV11-2 and J usage is TRBJ2-7; 7 bases fit TRBD1. V gave up 5 bases and J gave up 2 bases; unmatched junction bases: 9. The germline V gene encodes CDR1 SGHAT and CDR2 FQNNGV. This CDR3 comprises 15 residues. CDR3 residues: CASSPIRTGTYEQYF. The CDR3 bases are TGTGCCAGCAGCCCAATCCGGACAGGAACCTACGAGCAGTACTTC.

V is TRBV5-1 and J is TRBJ2-5, with D possibly matching TRBD1 (5 bases). The germline V gene encodes CDR1 SGHRS and CDR2 YFSETQ. The V end lost 5 bases, the J end lost 2 bases, and 16 bases lay between the germline ends. The CDR3 length is 15 residues. The CDR3 DNA follows: TGCGCCAGCAGTTGGACCCAGGGTTATCAAGAGACCCAGTACTTC. This translates into CASSWTQGYQETQYF.

This chain uses TRBV19 with TRBJ1-1; D gene unclear. Germline V gene data show CDR1 as LNHDA and CDR2 as SQIVND (reference sequence). The CDR3 is made up of 13 amino acids. V dropped 7 bases and J dropped 6 bases, with 15 bases sitting between them. CDR3 region: CASTQTGGAEAFF. The CDR3 DNA is TGTGCCAGTACTCAAACCGGTGGAGCTGAAGCTTTCTTT.

The CDR3 DNA is TGTGCCAGCACCCAGCGGGGGAACACCGGGGAGCTGTTTTTT. Translated: CASTQRGNTGELFF. The chain employs TRBV9 and TRBJ2-2; 7 bases are shared with TRBD2. V gave up 6 bases and J gave up 1 base; unmatched junction bases: 3. The V gene's germline CDR1 is SGDLS and CDR2 YYNGEE. The length of the CDR3 is 14 residues. The full variable domain, completed using reference TRBV9 and TRBJ2-2, is DSGVTQTPKHLITATGQRVTLRCSPRSGDLSVYWYQQSLDQGLQFLIQYYNGEERAKGNILERFSAQQFPDLHSELNLSSLELGDSALYFCASTQRGNTGELFFGEGSRLTVL.

The chain is built from TRBV5-4 and TRBJ1-1; no firm D call. Trimming removed 1 base from V and 7 bases from J, with 5 bases in between. The CDR3 is 11 amino acids. Germline CDR1 and CDR2: SGHNT and YYREEE (reference sequence). CDR3 bases: TGTGCCAGCAGCTTGCGGGGTGAAGCTTTCTTT. It yields the protein CASSLRGEAFF.

The CDR3 loop reads CASSLGGGSPYGYTF. The DNA for the CDR3 is TGTGCCAGCAGCTTAGGAGGGGGCAGTCCCTATGGCTACACCTTC. The rearrangement joins TRBV7-8 to TRBJ1-2; 7 nucleotides line up with TRBD1. J lost 4 bases, V lost 1 base, and 6 bases had no gene match. This CDR3 region has 15 residues. The germline CDR1 and CDR2 sequences are SGHVS and FQNEAQ.

CDR3 amino acids: CATSALAGGGTDTQYF. The CDR3 DNA is TGTGCCACCAGCGCCCTAGCGGGGGGCGGGACAGATACGCAGTATTTT. The rearrangement links TRBV15 to TRBJ2-3, with 11 bases matching TRBD2. The CDR3 is 16 amino acids. CDR1 and CDR2 (germline): LNHNV, YYDKDF (reference sequence). The V segment lost 5 bases and the J segment 3 bases; nucleotides outside the gene matches: 7.

This clone was detected only once. The genes are TRBV9 and TRBJ2-3; D uncertain. The CDR3 is 14 residues long. Germline V lookup: CDR1 SGDLS, CDR2 YYNGEE. Trimming removed 1 base at V and 2 bases at J, with 8 bases between. The CDR3 region is CASSVSSVTDTQYF. Written as DNA, the CDR3 is TGTGCCAGCAGCGTATCCTCTGTCACAGATACGCAGTATTTT.

The chain combines TRBV10-3 with TRBJ1-3; D is possibly TRBD1 (6 bases). The CDR3 covers 14 residues. Germline loops: CDR1 ENHRY, CDR2 SYGVKD. V lost 10 bases and J 0 bases, leaving 13 bases between the germline ends. CDR3 nucleotide sequence: TGTGCCAACTGGGGGCCCAGCTCTGGAAACACCATATATTTT. This codes for CANWGPSSGNTIYF.

DNA of the CDR3: TGTGCCAGCAGCGTAGATGGCGGGGGGGCCGGGAATGAGCAGTTCTTC. Its translation: CASSVDGGGAGNEQFF. J is TRBJ2-1 and V is TRBV9; 9 nucleotides agree with TRBD2. Germline V gene sequence: CDR1 SGDLS, CDR2 YYNGEE. The CDR3 has 16 residues. V lost 0 bases to trimming and J lost 7 bases; unmatched junction nucleotides: 8.

The chain joins TRBV2 to TRBJ2-5, with TRBD2 matching 9 bases. CDR1 is SNHLY, CDR2 FYNNEI, per germline. This CDR3 is 14 amino acids long. Unmatched junction bases numbered 2, after V lost 6 bases and J lost 0 bases. CDR3 nucleotide sequence: TGTGCCAGCAGCCAGCGGGGGGACCAAGAGACCCAGTACTTC. This encodes CASSQRGDQETQYF.

The chain couples TRBV27 to TRBJ2-1; D possibly corresponds to TRBD1 (6 bases). V shed 5 bases and J shed 4 bases, with 15 bases lying between them. The CDR3 length is 15 residues. Germline V lookup: CDR1 MNHEY, CDR2 SMNVEV (reference sequence). This CDR3 reads CASSRTGPTYNEQFF. The CDR3 coding sequence is TGTGCCAGCAGTCGCACAGGGCCCACTTACAATGAGCAGTTCTTC.

The chain joins TRBV13 to TRBJ2-5; 8 bases match TRBD2. Germline-derived CDR1 and CDR2 are PRHDT and FYEKMQ (reference sequence). V gave up 5 bases and J gave up 3 bases; unmatched junction bases: 14. The CDR3 runs to 17 residues. In DNA, the CDR3 is TGTGCCAGCAGCCCCGGGGGGGGATCAACGAAAAAAGAGACCCAGTACTTC. This sequence encodes CASSPGGGSTKKETQYF.

The chain has TRBV4-2 and TRBJ1-4; 10 bases map to TRBD1. The CDR3 consists of 16 residues. The germline V gene encodes CDR1 LGHNA and CDR2 YNFKEQ. With V trimmed by 5 bases and J by 6 bases, 9 bases remained unmatched. The CDR3 bases are TGTGCCAGCAGCTCTGCGACAGGGGGCTCGGATGAAAAACTGTTTTTT. It yields the protein CASSSATGGSDEKLFF.

The V call is TRBV4-2, the J call TRBJ2-7; a possible D gene is TRBD1 (5 bases). V was trimmed by 3 bases and J by 2 bases, leaving 20 bases between them. There are 17 residues in the CDR3. Germline loops: CDR1 LGHNA, CDR2 YNFKEQ. CDR3 sequence (DNA): TGTGCCAGCAGCCACCCCCTCAAGGGGCCCGTAACCTACGAGCAGTACTTC. It translates to CASSHPLKGPVTYEQYF.

The sample holds one count of this clone. V usage is TRBV14 and J usage is TRBJ1-2; D not certain. The CDR3 has 16 residues. CDR1 SGHDN and CDR2 FVKESK come from the germline V gene. The ends were cut back, 0 bases at V and 4 bases at J, with 15 bases in the middle. The CDR3 DNA follows: TGTGCCAGCAGCCAAGATGGAGGAGGGATCCCCTATGGCTACACCTTC. Encoded protein: CASSQDGGGIPYGYTF. The full variable domain, rest sourced from reference TRBV14 and TRBJ1-2, is EAGVTQFPSHSVIEKGQTVTLRCDPISGHDNLYWYRRVMGKEIKFLLHFVKESKQDESGMPNNRFLAERTGGTYSTLKVQPAELEDSGVYFCASSQDGGGIPYGYTFGSGTRLTVV.